This paragraph covers one T cell receptor beta chain sequence. These data belong to a study of blood T cell repertoires in COVID-19. Whole-study context: The United States, Italy and Spain provided the acute and convalescent COVID-19 samples.

CDR3 length equals 16 residues. In germline, CDR1 is SNHLY, CDR2 FYNNEI. After removal of 7 bases from V and 0 bases from J, the junction contained 8 bases not matched to a gene. Per the study methods: For nucleated cells, counts were estimated from reference gene primer amplification. The assay was immunoSEQ multiplex PCR, and TCRdb's table has in-frame clones only and misses some. V and J calls and clone size are those listed in that table; D and trimming were worked out from the DNA. Of 230,000 or so clones in the sample, 85% to 90% were seen once. The source material was peripheral blood. The J gene is TRBJ2-1, the V gene TRBV2; 8 bases align to TRBD2. This TCR was sampled from a woman in her thirties or forties who had recovered from COVID-19. CDR3 sequence reads: CASTNVGRASYNEQFF. The DNA for the CDR3 is TGTGCCAGCACGAATGTCGGGAGGGCCTCCTACAATGAGCAGTTCTTC. Combining the CDR3 with reference TRBV2 and TRBJ2-1 gives the whole variable domain EPEVTQTPSHQVTQMGQEVILRCVPISNHLYFYWYRQILGQKVEFLVSFYNNEISEKSEIFDDQFSVERPDGSNFTLKIRSTKLEDSAMYFCASTNVGRASYNEQFFGPGTRLTVL.